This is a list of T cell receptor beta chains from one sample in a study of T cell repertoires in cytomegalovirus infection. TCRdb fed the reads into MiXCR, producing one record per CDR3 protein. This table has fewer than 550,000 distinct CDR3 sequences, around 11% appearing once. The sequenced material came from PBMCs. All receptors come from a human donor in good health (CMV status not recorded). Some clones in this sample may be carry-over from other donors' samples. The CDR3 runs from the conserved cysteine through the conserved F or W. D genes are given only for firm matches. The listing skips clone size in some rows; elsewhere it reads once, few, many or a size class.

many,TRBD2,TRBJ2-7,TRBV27,TGTGCCAGCAGTTTATCGCCTAGCGGGAGGTACGAGCAGTACTTC,CASSLSPSGRYEQYF
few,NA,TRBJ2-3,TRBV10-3,TGTGCCATCAGTGAGCCCCTAGGGGGCACAGATACGCAGTATTTT,CAISEPLGGTDTQYF
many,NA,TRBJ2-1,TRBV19,TGTGCCAGTACCCCCGCCCACCACACCCGGGGGAATGAGCAGTTCTTC,CASTPAHHTRGNEQFF
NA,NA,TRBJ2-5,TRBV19,TGTGCCAGTAGTGCCCCAGCCCAAGAGACCCAGTACTTC,CASSAPAQETQYF
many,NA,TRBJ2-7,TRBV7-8,TGTGCCAGCAGACCCCTTGCCGGCTCCTACGAGCAGTACTTC,CASRPLAGSYEQYF
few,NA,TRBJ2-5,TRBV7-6,TGTGCCAGCAGCTTAAGGAGCAGCCAAGAGACCCAGTACTTC,CASSLRSSQETQYF
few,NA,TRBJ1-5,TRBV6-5,TGTGCCAGCAGTTACTCAGGGGGACATCAGCCCCAGCATTTT,CASSYSGGHQPQHF
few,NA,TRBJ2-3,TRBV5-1,TGCGCCAGCAGCTTGGATCAGTGGACAGATACGCAGTATTTT,CASSLDQWTDTQYF
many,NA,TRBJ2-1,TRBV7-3,TGTGCCAGCAGCTTAACTAGCGGTGCTTACGAGCAGTTCTTC,CASSLTSGAYEQFF
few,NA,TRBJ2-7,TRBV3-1,TGTGCCAGCAGTCACAAGGGGGGAGCCTACGAGCAGTACTTC,CASSHKGGAYEQYF
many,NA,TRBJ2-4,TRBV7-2,TGTGCCAGCAGCTTAAGCGGAGCCAAAAACATTCAGTACTTC,CASSLSGAKNIQYF
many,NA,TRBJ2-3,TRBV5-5,TGTGCCAGCAGCTTTTCCCCCAGGGAGAGCACAGATACGCAGTATTTT,CASSFSPRESTDTQYF
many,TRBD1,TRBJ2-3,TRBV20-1,TGCAGTGCTAGAGGCCCCCCACCGGGAACAGGGGGTAATTTAGATACGCAGTATTTT,CSARGPPPGTGGNLDTQYF
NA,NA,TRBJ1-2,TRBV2,TGTGCCAGCAGCCCGGAGTATGGCTACACCTTC,CASSPEYGYTF
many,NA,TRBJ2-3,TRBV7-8,TGTGCCAGCACCCCCGGACACTCCCTTCTTAGCACAGATACGCAGTATTTT,CASTPGHSLLSTDTQYF
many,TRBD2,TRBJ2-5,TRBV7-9,TGTGCCAGCAGCCCCCAGGGACTAGCGGGGTTGGAGACCCAGTACTTC,CASSPQGLAGLETQYF
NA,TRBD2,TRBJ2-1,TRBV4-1,TGCGCCAGCAGCCAAGAGAGGTGGGGGGGGGGGGACAATGAGCAGTTCTTC,CASSQERWGGGDNEQFF
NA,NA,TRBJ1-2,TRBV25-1,TGTGCCAGCGGCACAAGTAACTATGGCTACACCTTC,CASGTSNYGYTF
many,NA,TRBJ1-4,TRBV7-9,TGTGCCAGCAGCCCTTGGACGGAACGTAATGAAAAACTGTTTTTT,CASSPWTERNEKLFF
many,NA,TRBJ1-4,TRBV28,TGTGCCAGCAGGCTGGGGAATGAAAAACTGTTTTTT,CASRLGNEKLFF
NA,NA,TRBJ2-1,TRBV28,TGTGCCAGCAATATAGATCGGAATGAGCAGTTCTTC,CASNIDRNEQFF
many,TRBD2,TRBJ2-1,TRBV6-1,TGTGCCAGCAGAGAGGGACTAGCGGGAGTCATAAACCAGTTCTTC,CASREGLAGVINQFF
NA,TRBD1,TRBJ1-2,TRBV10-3,TGTGCCATCAGTGAGTCGGGACAGGAACCGCGCAGTGGCTACACCTTC,CAISESGQEPRSGYTF
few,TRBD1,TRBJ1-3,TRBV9,TGTGCCAGCAGCGTAGGAGGGACAGGGAATGGAAACACCATATATTTT,CASSVGGTGNGNTIYF
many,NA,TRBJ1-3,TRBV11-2,TGTGCCAGCAGCTTAGCCTGGGGGAGAGGAAACACCATATATTTT,CASSLAWGRGNTIYF
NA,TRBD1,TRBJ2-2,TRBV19,TGTGCCAGTAGTTCTGGACAGGGGGCGAACACCGGGGAGCTGTTTTTT,CASSSGQGANTGELFF
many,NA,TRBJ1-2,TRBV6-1,TGTGCCAGCAGTGTTACCGGGGAATACGGCTACACCTTC,CASSVTGEYGYTF
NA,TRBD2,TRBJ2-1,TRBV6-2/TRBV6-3,TGTGCCAGCCGAGGACTAGCGGGAGGCCCGGGGAATGAGCAGTTCTTC,CASRGLAGGPGNEQFF
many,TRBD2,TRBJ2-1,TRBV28,TGTGCCAGCGGGCTAGCGGGAGTGAATGAGCAGTTCTTC,CASGLAGVNEQFF
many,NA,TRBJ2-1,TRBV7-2,TGTGCCAGCTGCAAGAGGGGGGGCTCGATGGCAAATGAGCAGTTCTTC,CASCKRGGSMANEQFF
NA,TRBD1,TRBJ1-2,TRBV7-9,TGTGCCAGCAGCAGATCCGGGACAGAATTTAACTATGGCTACACCTTC,CASSRSGTEFNYGYTF